The rows below give T cell receptor beta chains drawn from one sample of a study of CD8 T cells in ankylosing spondylitis. TCRdb called the 5' RACE reads again in MiXCR, with one record for every CDR3 protein. Of around 250,000 distinct CDR3 sequences listed, about a sixth are singletons. Sequencing was performed on blood, either unsorted or a sorted T cell fraction (not recorded which). These receptors all come from a male donor with ankylosing spondylitis or in good health (not recorded which). CDR3s include the opening cysteine and the closing phenylalanine or tryptophan. Each record gives: CDR3 length, V gene, clone size, D gene, J gene, CDR3 DNA, CDR3 protein. The D gene is left open where the match is weak. Only some rows state a clone size, as once, few, many or a class for expanded clones.

13	TRBV29-1	few	TRBD1	TRBJ1-2	TGCAGCGTTGAAGCGACAGGGAGCTATGGCTACACCTTC	CSVEATGSYGYTF
15	TRBV18	many	TRBD1	TRBJ2-3	TGTGCCAGCTCACCCCGGGACAGCCCCGGAGATACGCAGTATTTT	CASSPRDSPGDTQYF
13	TRBV13	many	.	TRBJ2-3	TGTGCCAGCAGCTTAGACACAGGAGGTACGCAGTATTTT	CASSLDTGGTQYF
24	TRBV6-6	.	.	TRBJ2-3	TGTGCCAGCAGTTACCCGGGGATCCGGGACAGCGGGGAGAGGGGACCCTTCAGCACAGATACGCAGTATTTT	CASSYPGIRDSGERGPFSTDTQYF
15	TRBV3-1	.	.	TRBJ2-7	TGTGCCAGCAGCCCTGTAGCGGCTAGCTCCTACGAGCAGTACTTC	CASSPVAASSYEQYF
16	TRBV6-1	.	.	TRBJ2-1	TGTGCCAGCAGTCAAGGGGGGCGGAACTCCTACAATGAGCAGTTCTTC	CASSQGGRNSYNEQFF
13	TRBV29-1	.	.	TRBJ2-3	TGCAGCGTTGAGGGACCACTCACAGATACGCAGTATTTT	CSVEGPLTDTQYF
17	TRBV11-2	.	TRBD2	TRBJ2-1	TGTGCCAGCAGCCTCAGACCCGGGACTAGCAGGAACCTTGAGCAGTTCTTC	CASSLRPGTSRNLEQFF
15	TRBV4-1	few	TRBD2	TRBJ2-1	TGCGCCAGCAGCCAAGTCTGGCGGGAGGGGGATGAGCAGTTCTTC	CASSQVWREGDEQFF
13	TRBV25-1	.	.	TRBJ2-5	TGTGCCAGCAGTCGAAGGACCGGTGAGACCCAGTACTTC	CASSRRTGETQYF
16	TRBV12-3/TRBV12-4	.	TRBD1	TRBJ1-3	TGTGCCAGCAGGGCAGGGGGCCTACGCTCTGGAAACACCATATATTTT	CASRAGGLRSGNTIYF
17	TRBV6-1	few	.	TRBJ2-2	TGTGCCAGCAGTGAACTACCTTTGGGGGGCGAGGCCGGGGAGCTGTTTTTT	CASSELPLGGEAGELFF
17	TRBV27	.	TRBD2	TRBJ2-7	TGTGCCAGCAGTCCCGGGACTAGCGGGAAATGGTCCTACGAGCAGTACTTC	CASSPGTSGKWSYEQYF
16	TRBV15	few	TRBD2	TRBJ2-2	TGTGCCACCAGCAGAGAGGGGGGGAGGAACACCGGGGAGCTGTTTTTT	CATSREGGRNTGELFF
16	TRBV4-2	.	TRBD1	TRBJ2-7	TGTGCCAGCAGCCAAGACGGGAACAGGGGATTCTACGAGCAGTACTTC	CASSQDGNRGFYEQYF
12	TRBV5-6	many	.	TRBJ2-7	TGTGCCAGCAGCGGTCGGTGGGGGGAGCAGTACTTC	CASSGRWGEQYF
15	TRBV4-1	.	.	TRBJ1-6	TGCGCCAGCAGCCCAGGGACAATCTATAATTCACCCCTCCACTTT	CASSPGTIYNSPLHF
16	TRBV5-5	few	TRBD1	TRBJ2-1	TGTGCCAGCGGCAAACCGACAGGGGTCTCCTACAATGAGCAGTTCTTC	CASGKPTGVSYNEQFF
15	TRBV11-2	.	.	TRBJ2-5	TGTGCCAGCAGCTCCGATTGGGGCGGGCGAGAGACCCAGTACTTC	CASSSDWGGRETQYF
16	TRBV28	few	.	TRBJ2-7	TGTGCCAGCAGTGCAGAGGTGTCATCCTCCTACTACGAGCAGTACTTC	CASSAEVSSSYYEQYF
12	TRBV7-9	.	.	TRBJ2-3	TGTGCCGAAGAGGGGTCTCCAGATACGCAGTATTTT	CAEEGSPDTQYF
14	TRBV2	.	.	TRBJ2-5	TGTGCCAGCAGTCCCCTCGTAGACCAAGAGACCCAGTACTTC	CASSPLVDQETQYF
13	TRBV12-3/TRBV12-4	.	.	TRBJ2-7	TGTGCCAGCAGTTCGGGACATGGCTACGAGCAGTACTTC	CASSSGHGYEQYF
18	TRBV5-1	few	TRBD2	TRBJ2-1	TGCGCCAGCAGGCATACTAGCGGTCGCGACCGATCCTACAATGAGCAGTTCTTC	CASRHTSGRDRSYNEQFF